The clone carrying this T cell receptor beta chain has just a few counts. Its antigen remains unidentified. These data belong to a study of OX40 agonist ivuxolimab in advanced cancers. Looked up from germline, CDR1 is SGHNT and CDR2 is YENEEA. The germline V and J ends were trimmed by 4 bases and 3 bases, with 9 bases remaining between them. This CDR3 spans 13 amino acids. Profiled with immunoSEQ multiplex PCR; TCRdb holds only in-frame clones, not every one. The data show under 45,000 clones, more than 80% seen once. Study-level points and caveats: At doses 0.1 to 3.0 mg/kg, CD4+ and CD8+ clones expanded. Some of the nonresponding patients also showed low levels of normalized T-cell clonal expansion. The investigators did not determine what antigen specificity the expanded peripheral T cells had.

This sample comprised CD4+ or CD8+ T cells sorted from blood, obtained in a trial of the OX40 agonist ivuxolimab. J is TRBJ1-2 and V is TRBV11-3; D is unresolved. This clonotype was obtained from an adult with an advanced solid tumor such as melanoma, head and neck, liver or kidney cancer. CDR3 residues: CASSYRRDYGYTF. In DNA form, the CDR3 reads TGTGCCAGCAGCTACCGGCGGGACTATGGCTACACCTTC. Supplemented by reference TRBV11-3 and TRBJ1-2, the full variable domain reads EAGVVQSPRYKIIEKKQPVAFWCNPISGHNTLYWYLQNLGQGPELLIRYENEEAVDDSQLPKDRFSAERLKGVDSTLKIQPAELGDSAVYLCASSYRRDYGYTFGSGTRLTVV.